Listed here is a single T cell receptor (beta chain). Its specificity is not known. TCR alpha and TCR beta cDNA libraries with sample barcodes and UMIs came from 5'RACE using constant-segment primers. TCRdb used MiXCR to reprocess the 5' RACE reads, holding one entry per CDR3 protein. There are hundreds of thousands of distinct CDR3 sequences in the sample; around 25% occur only once, and 9.5% to 15% lies in the top ten. This entry belongs to a study of T-cell memory formation after mild COVID-19. Study-wide results and limits: Of the contracting clones, CD4+ ones lay mainly in CM and EM, and CD8+ ones in EMRA. Pre-infection memory contained some responding clones, which suggested that cross-reactive memory had joined. The authors did not confirm SARS-CoV-2 specificity of second-wave clones peaking day 37.

The CDR3 spans 14 residues. The V gene's germline CDR1 is LNHDA and CDR2 SQIVND (reference sequence). Trimming took off 7 bases at V and 1 base at J, with 11 bases between the two ends. This sequence originates from an adult woman who had mild COVID-19 (a few samples of this study predate the infection). Cell type and time point are not known. The rearrangement uses TRBV19 and TRBJ2-1; D is possibly TRBD2 (7 bases). The sample comprised PBMCs or a T cell subset sorted from them (not recorded which). In nucleotides, the CDR3 is TGTGCCAGTATGGCGGGGGCGTCCTACAATGAGCAGTTCTTC. Translated: CASMAGASYNEQFF.